This TCR beta chain was recovered during a study of PD-1 blockade in classical Hodgkin lymphoma. Study-wide results and caveats: Significant TCR diversity gains by C4D1 occurred in CD4+ but not CD8+ cells. Relapsed/refractory patients reportedly had the lowest baseline TCR diversity, below newly diagnosed patients, who were below healthy donors.

Notes on this clone: The antigen is not known.

Every patient experienced relapse after autologous stem cell transplantation, and brentuximab vedotin exposure varied. Progressive disease, partial response or complete response was each patient's best response. Only in-frame clones appear in the TCRdb table, and some are missing; sequencing was by immunoSEQ multiplex PCR. The data contain more than 35,000 clones, about 79% of them seen just once; the ten biggest clones take up roughly 9.7%. CDR3 size: 17 residues. V was shortened by 6 bases and J by 1 base, with 19 bases between the two germline ends. Per germline, CDR1 MDHEN and CDR2 SYDVKM. The receptor was isolated from a human donor with classical Hodgkin lymphoma. The J gene is TRBJ1-5, the V gene TRBV28; D is possibly TRBD1 (6 bases). The sequences come from peripheral blood mononuclear cells (PBMCs), collected at baseline. The CDR3 spells CASRPLQGLRSNQPQHF. The CDR3 DNA is TGTGCCAGCAGACCCTTACAGGGATTGAGAAGCAATCAGCCCCAGCATTTT. Looking up the rest from reference TRBV28 and TRBJ1-5 gives the full variable domain: DVKVTQSSRYLVKRTGEKVFLECVQDMDHENMFWYRQDPGLGLRLIYFSYDVKMKEKGDIPEGYSVSREKKERFSLILESASTNQTSMYLCASRPLQGLRSNQPQHFGDGTRLSIL.